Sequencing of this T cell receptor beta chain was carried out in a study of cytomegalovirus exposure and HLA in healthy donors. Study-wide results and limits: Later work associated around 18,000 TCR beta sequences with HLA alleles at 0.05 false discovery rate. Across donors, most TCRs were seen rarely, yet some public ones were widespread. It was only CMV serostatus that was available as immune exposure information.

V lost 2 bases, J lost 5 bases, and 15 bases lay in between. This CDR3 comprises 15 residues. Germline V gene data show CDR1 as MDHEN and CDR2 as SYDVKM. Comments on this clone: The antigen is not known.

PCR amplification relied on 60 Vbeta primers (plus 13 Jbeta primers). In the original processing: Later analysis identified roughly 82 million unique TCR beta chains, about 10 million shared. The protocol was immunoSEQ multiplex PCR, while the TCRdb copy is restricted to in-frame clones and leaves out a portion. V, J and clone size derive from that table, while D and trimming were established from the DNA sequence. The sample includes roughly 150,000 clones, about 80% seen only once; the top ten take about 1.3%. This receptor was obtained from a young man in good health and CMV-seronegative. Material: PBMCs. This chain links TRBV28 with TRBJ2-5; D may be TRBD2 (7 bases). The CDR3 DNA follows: TGTGCCAGCAGTTTAATATCTGGGGGGGCGGAGACCCAGTACTTC. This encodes CASSLISGGAETQYF.